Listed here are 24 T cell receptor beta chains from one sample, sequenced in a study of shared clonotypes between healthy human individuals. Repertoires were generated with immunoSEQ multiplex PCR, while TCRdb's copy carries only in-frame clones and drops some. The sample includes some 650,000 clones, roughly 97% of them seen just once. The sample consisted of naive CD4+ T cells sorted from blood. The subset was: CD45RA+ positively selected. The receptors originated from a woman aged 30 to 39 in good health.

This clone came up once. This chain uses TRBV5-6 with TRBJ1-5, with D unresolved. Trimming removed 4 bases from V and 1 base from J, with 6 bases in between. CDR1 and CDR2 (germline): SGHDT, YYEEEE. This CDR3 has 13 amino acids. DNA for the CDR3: TGTGCCAGCAGCCGAGGAAGCAATCAGCCCCAGCATTTT. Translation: CASSRGSNQPQHF.

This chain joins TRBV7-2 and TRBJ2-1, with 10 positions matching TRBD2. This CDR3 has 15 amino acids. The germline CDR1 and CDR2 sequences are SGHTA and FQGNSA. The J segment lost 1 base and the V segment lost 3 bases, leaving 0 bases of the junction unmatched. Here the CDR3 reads CASSLGLASYNEQFF. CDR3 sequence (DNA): TGTGCCAGCAGCTTGGGACTAGCGTCCTACAATGAGCAGTTCTTC.

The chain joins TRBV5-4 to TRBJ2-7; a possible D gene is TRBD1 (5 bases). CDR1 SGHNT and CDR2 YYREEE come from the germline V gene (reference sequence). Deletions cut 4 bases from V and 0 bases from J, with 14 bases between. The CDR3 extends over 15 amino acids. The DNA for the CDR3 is TGTGCCAGCAGCCGGGTGGGGCTTCCCTCCTACGAGCAGTACTTC. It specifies CASSRVGLPSYEQYF.

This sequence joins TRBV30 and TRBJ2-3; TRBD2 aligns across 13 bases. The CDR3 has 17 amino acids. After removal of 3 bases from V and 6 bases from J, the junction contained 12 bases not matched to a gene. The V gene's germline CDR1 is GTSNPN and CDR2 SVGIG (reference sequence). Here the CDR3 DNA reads TGTGCCTGGAGAAAAGGACTAGCGGGAGTGGGGAGGGATACGCAGTATTTT. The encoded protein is CAWRKGLAGVGRDTQYF.

CDR3 bases: TGTGCCAGCAGAGGGCCCGCGGAGCAGCCCCAGCATTTT. Its protein product is CASRGPAEQPQHF. V usage is TRBV6-1 and J usage is TRBJ1-5; D not certain. With 6 bases removed from V and 7 bases from J, the gap between germline ends came to 13 bases. Germline CDR1 is MNHNS and CDR2 is SASEGT. This CDR3 contains 13 residues.

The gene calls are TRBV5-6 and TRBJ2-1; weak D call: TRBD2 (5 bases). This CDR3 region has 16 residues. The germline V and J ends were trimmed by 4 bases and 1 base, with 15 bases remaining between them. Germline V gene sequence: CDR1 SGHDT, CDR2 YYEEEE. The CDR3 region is CASSPPGGGSYNEQFF. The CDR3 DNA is TGTGCCAGCAGCCCCCCTGGTGGCGGGTCCTACAATGAGCAGTTCTTC.

The CDR3 DNA sequence: TGCGCCAGCAGCTTGGTAGGCCATCAGCCCCAGCATTTT. Translation: CASSLVGHQPQHF. This chain links TRBV5-1 with TRBJ1-5; D ambiguous. V was trimmed by 0 bases and J by 5 bases, leaving 6 bases between them. CDR3 size: 13 residues. Looked up from germline, CDR1 is SGHRS and CDR2 is YFSETQ.

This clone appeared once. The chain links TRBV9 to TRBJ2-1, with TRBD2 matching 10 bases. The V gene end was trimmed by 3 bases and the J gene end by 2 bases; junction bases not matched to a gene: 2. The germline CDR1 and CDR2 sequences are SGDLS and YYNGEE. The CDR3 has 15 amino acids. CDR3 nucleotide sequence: TGTGCCAGCAGCGGAGCGGGAGGGGCCTACAATGAGCAGTTCTTC. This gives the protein CASSGAGGAYNEQFF.

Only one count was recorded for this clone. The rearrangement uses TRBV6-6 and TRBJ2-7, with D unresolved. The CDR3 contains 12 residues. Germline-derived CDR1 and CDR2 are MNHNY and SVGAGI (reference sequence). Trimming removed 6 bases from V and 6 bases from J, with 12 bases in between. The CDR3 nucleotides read TGTGCCAGCAGCACTCCGTCTCTCGAGCAGTACTTC. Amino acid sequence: CASSTPSLEQYF.

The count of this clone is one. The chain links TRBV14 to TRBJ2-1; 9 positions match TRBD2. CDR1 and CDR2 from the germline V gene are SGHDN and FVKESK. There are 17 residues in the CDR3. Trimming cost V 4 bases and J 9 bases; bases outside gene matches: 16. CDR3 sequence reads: CASSRQTILAGGGEQFF. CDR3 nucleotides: TGTGCCAGCAGCCGTCAGACGATACTAGCGGGTGGGGGTGAGCAGTTCTTC. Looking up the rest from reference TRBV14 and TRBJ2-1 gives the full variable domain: EAGVTQFPSHSVIEKGQTVTLRCDPISGHDNLYWYRRVMGKEIKFLLHFVKESKQDESGMPNNRFLAERTGGTYSTLKVQPAELEDSGVYFCASSRQTILAGGGEQFFGPGTRLTVL.

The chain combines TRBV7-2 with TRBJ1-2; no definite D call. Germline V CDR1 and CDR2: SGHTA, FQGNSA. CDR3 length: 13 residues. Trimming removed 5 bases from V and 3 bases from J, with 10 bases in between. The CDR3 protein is CASSPQFYYGYTF. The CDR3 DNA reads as TGTGCCAGCAGCCCGCAATTCTACTATGGCTACACCTTC.

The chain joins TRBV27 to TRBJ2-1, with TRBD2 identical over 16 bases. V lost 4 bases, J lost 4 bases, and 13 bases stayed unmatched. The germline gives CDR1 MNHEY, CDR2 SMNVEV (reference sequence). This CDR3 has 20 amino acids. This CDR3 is CASSSGPGLAGGPLYNEQFF. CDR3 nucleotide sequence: TGTGCCAGCAGTTCCGGGCCGGGACTAGCGGGAGGGCCGTTATACAATGAGCAGTTCTTC.

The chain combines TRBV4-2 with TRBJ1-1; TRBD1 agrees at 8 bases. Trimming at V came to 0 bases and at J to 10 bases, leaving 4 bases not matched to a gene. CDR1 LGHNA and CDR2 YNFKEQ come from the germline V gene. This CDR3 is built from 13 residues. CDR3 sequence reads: CASSQDPRGPAFF. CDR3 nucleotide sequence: TGTGCCAGCAGCCAAGACCCCAGGGGGCCAGCTTTCTTT.

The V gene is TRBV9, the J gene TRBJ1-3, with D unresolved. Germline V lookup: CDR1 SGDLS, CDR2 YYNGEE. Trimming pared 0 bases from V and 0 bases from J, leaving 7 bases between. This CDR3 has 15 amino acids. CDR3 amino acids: CASSVEIDSGNTIYF. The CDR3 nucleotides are TGTGCCAGCAGCGTAGAGATAGACTCTGGAAACACCATATATTTT.

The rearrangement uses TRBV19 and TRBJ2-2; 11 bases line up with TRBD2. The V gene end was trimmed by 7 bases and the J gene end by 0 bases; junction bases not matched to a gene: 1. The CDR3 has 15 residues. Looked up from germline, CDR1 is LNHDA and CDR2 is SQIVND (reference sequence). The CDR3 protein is CASTLAGANTGELFF. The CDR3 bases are TGTGCCAGTACACTAGCGGGAGCGAACACCGGGGAGCTGTTTTTT.

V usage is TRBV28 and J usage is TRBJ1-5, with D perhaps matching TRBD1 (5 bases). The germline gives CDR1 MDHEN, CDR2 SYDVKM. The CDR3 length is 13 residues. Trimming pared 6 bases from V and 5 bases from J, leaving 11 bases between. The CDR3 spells CASRGPGHQPQHF. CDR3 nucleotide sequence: TGTGCCAGCAGGGGACCGGGGCATCAGCCCCAGCATTTT.

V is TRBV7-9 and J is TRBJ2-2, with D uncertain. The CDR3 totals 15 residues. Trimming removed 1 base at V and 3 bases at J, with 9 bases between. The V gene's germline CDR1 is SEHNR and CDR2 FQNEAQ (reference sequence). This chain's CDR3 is CASSLDAPDTGELFF. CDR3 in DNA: TGTGCCAGCAGCTTAGATGCTCCTGACACCGGGGAGCTGTTTTTT.

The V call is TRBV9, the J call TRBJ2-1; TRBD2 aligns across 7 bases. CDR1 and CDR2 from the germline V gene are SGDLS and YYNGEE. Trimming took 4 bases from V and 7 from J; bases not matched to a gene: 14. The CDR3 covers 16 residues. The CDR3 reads CASSYSSSGATNEQFF. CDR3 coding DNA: TGTGCCAGCAGCTACAGTTCAAGCGGGGCTACAAATGAGCAGTTCTTC.

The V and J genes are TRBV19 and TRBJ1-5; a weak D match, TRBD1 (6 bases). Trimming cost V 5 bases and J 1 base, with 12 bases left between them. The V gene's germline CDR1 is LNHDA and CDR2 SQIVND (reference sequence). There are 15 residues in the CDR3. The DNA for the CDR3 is TGTGCCAGTAGTTGGGGGGGCGCGAGCAATCAGCCCCAGCATTTT. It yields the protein CASSWGGASNQPQHF.

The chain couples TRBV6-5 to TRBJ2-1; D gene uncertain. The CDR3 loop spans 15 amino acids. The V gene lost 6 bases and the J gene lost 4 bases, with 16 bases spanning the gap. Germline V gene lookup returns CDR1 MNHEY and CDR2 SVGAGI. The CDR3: CASRIWLDGYNEQFF. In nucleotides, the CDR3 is TGTGCCAGCAGGATTTGGCTGGACGGGTACAATGAGCAGTTCTTC.

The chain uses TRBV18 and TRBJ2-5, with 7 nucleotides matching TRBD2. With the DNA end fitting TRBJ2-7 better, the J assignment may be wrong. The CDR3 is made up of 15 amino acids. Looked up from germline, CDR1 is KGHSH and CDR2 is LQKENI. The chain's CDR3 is CASSPQGSTSLEQYF. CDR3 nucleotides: TGTGCCAGCTCACCACAGGGTTCGACTAGCCTCGAGCAGTACTTC.

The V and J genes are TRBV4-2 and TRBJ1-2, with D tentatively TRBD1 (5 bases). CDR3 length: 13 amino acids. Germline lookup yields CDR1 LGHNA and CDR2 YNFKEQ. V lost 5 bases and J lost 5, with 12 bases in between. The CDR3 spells CASSGVEGYGYTF. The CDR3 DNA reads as TGTGCCAGCAGCGGGGTAGAGGGGTATGGCTACACCTTC.

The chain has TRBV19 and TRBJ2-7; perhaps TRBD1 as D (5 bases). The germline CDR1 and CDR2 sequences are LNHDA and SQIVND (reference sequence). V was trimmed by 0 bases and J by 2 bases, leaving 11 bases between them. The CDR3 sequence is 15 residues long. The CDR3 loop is CASSIDRQGAYEQYF. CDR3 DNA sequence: TGTGCCAGTAGTATAGATCGCCAGGGCGCCTACGAGCAGTACTTC.

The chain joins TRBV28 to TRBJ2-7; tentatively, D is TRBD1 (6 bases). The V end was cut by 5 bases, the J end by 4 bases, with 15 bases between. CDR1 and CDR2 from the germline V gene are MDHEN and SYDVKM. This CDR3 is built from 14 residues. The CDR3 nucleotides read TGTGCCAGCAGTCAGGGGTCGGGACGTTACGAGCAGTACTTC. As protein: CASSQGSGRYEQYF.